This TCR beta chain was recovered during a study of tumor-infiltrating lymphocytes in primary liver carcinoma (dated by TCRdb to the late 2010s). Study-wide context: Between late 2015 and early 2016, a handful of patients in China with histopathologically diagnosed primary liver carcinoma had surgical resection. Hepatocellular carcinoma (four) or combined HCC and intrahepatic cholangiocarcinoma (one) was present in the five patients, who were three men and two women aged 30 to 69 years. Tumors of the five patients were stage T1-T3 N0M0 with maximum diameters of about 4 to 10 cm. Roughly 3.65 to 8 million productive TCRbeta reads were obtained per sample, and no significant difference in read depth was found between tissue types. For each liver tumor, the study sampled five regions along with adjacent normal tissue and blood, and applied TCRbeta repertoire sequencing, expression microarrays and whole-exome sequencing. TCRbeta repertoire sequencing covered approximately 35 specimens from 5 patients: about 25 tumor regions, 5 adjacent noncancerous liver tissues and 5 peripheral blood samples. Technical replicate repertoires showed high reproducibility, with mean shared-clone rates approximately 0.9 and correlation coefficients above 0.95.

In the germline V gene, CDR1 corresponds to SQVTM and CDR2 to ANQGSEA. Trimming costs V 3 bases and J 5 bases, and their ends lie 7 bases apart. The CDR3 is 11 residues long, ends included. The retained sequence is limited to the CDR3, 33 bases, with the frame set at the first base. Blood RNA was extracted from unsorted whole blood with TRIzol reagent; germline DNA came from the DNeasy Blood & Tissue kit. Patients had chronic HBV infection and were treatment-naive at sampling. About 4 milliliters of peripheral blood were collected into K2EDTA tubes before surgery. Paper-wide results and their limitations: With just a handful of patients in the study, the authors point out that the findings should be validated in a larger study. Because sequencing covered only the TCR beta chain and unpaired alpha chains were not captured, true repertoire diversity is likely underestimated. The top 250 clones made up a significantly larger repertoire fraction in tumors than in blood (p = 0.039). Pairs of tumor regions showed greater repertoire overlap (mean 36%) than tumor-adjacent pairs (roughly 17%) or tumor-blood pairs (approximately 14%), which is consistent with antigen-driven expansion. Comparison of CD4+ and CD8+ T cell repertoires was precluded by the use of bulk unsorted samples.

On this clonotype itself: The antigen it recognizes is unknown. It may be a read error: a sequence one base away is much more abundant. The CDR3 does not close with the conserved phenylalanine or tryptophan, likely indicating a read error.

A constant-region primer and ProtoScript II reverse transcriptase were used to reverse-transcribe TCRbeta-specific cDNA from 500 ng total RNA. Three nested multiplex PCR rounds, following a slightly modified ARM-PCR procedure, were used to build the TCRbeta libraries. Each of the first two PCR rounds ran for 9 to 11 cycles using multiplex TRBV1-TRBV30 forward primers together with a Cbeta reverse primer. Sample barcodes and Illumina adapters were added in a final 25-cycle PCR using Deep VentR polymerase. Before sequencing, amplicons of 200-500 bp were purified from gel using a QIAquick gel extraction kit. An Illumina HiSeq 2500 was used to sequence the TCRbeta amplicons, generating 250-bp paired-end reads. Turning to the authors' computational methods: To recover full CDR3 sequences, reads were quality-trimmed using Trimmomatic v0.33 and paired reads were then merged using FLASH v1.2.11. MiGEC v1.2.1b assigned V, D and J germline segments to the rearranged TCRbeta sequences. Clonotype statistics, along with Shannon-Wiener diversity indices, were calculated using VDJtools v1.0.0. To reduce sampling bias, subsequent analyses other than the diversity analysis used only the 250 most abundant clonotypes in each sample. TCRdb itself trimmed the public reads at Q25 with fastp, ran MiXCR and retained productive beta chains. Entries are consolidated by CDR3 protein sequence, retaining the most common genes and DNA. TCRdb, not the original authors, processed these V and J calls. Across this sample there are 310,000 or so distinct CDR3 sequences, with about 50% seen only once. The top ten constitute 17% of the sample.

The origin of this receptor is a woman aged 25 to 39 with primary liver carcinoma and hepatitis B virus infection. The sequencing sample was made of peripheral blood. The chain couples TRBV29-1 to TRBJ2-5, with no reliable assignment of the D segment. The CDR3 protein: CSVEGMETQYY. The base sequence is TGCAGCGTTGAGGGAATGGAGACCCAGTACTAC.